Each of the 29 T cell receptor beta chains below was sequenced from the same sample in a study of T cell responses to AZD1222 COVID-19 vaccine. The repertoire was sequenced with immunoSEQ multiplex PCR; TCRdb's copy has only in-frame clones and lacks some. Of 150,000 to 160,000 clones in the sample, around nine tenths were seen once. The specimen was peripheral blood, collected on day 0 of AZD1222 vaccination. Every receptor here comes from an adult in good health.

The rearrangement links TRBV27 to TRBJ2-3; 11 bases map to TRBD2. CDR1 is MNHEY and CDR2 is SMNVEV in the germline V gene (reference sequence). The junction had 8 bases not matched to a gene; V was cut back by 5 bases and J by 4 bases. The CDR3 runs 16 residues. The CDR3 region has the DNA TGTGCCAGCAGTCCCACAATTAGCGGGAGGGCAGATACGCAGTATTTT. Its protein product is CASSPTISGRADTQYF.

This clone has only a few counts. V is TRBV27 and J is TRBJ2-6; D is undetermined. Trimming stripped 10 bases from V and 4 bases from J, with 14 bases between. The CDR3 spans 14 residues. CDR1 and CDR2 (germline): MNHEY, SMNVEV (reference sequence). The CDR3 sequence is CATKFGSGANVLTF. CDR3 nucleotide sequence: TGTGCCACCAAATTCGGTAGCGGGGCCAACGTCCTGACTTTC.

The chain couples TRBV27 to TRBJ2-2; no definite D call. CDR1 and CDR2 from the germline V gene are MNHEY and SMNVEV (reference sequence). This CDR3 has 14 amino acids. V lost 6 bases and J 2 bases, leaving 10 bases between the germline ends. CDR3 in amino acids: CASRVSANTGELFF. DNA for the CDR3: TGTGCCAGCAGGGTGTCTGCAAACACCGGGGAGCTGTTTTTT.

The V call is TRBV7-2, the J call TRBJ2-7, with D tentatively TRBD1 (6 bases). The CDR3 has 15 residues. Germline V CDR1 and CDR2: SGHTA, FQGNSA. V gave up 5 bases and J gave up 2 bases, with 16 bases separating them. The CDR3: CASSADRVSTYEQYF. The DNA for the CDR3 is TGTGCCAGCAGCGCGGACAGAGTTTCTACCTACGAGCAGTACTTC.

The V call is TRBV5-4, the J call TRBJ2-5; TRBD2 matches at 12 bases. Germline V gene lookup returns CDR1 SGHNT and CDR2 YYREEE (reference sequence). CDR3 length: 15 residues. Trimming took 4 bases from V and 5 from J; bases not matched to a gene: 6. CDR3 sequence: CASSQWTSGTETQYF. As DNA, the CDR3 is TGTGCCAGCAGCCAATGGACTAGCGGGACGGAGACCCAGTACTTC.

The chain has TRBV15 and TRBJ2-7; 7 bases are shared with TRBD2. J gave up 4 bases and V 5 bases, and 11 bases lay outside the gene matches. The CDR3 contains 15 residues. Per the germline V gene, CDR1 is LNHNV and CDR2 is YYDKDF (reference sequence). CDR3: CATSLAGEGLYEQYF. The CDR3 DNA is TGTGCCACCAGCCTGGCGGGGGAGGGACTTTACGAGCAGTACTTC.

The chain is built from TRBV6-5 and TRBJ1-2, with 8 bases that match TRBD1. The length of the CDR3 is 16 residues. The trim removed 4 bases at V and 1 base at J, leaving 8 bases unmatched. Germline V gene lookup returns CDR1 MNHEY and CDR2 SVGAGI. The CDR3 reads CASSLDRAEGNYGYTF. DNA for the CDR3: TGTGCCAGCAGTTTGGACAGGGCCGAGGGTAACTATGGCTACACCTTC.

The J gene is TRBJ1-2, the V gene TRBV6-5, with D hard to call. This CDR3 spans 14 amino acids. V lost 2 bases to trimming and J lost 6 bases, with 13 bases between them. Germline CDR1 is MNHEY and CDR2 is SVGAGI. DNA for the CDR3: TGTGCCAGCAGTTACGTTAGGGATCCGGATGGCTACACCTTC. It codes for CASSYVRDPDGYTF.

The rearrangement uses TRBV27 and TRBJ2-5; D not resolved. From germline, CDR1 is MNHEY and CDR2 SMNVEV (reference sequence). V lost 5 bases, J lost 4 bases, and 8 bases lay in between. This CDR3 has 12 residues. CDR3: CASSRLGETQYF. The CDR3 DNA reads as TGTGCCAGCAGTCGGCTAGGAGAGACCCAGTACTTC.

This chain joins TRBV20-1 and TRBJ1-4; D might be TRBD1 (5 bases). The ends were cut back, 4 bases at V and 5 bases at J, with 11 bases in the middle. The CDR3 loop spans 13 amino acids. Germline V gene data show CDR1 as DFQATT and CDR2 as SNEGSKA (reference sequence). Here the CDR3 DNA reads TGCAGTGCTACTGACAGAAGGAATGAAAAACTGTTTTTT. Translated: CSATDRRNEKLFF.

The rearrangement uses TRBV19 and TRBJ1-2, with a weak D call TRBD1 (5 bases). V gave up 7 bases and J gave up 4 bases, with 10 bases separating them. Germline CDR1 LNHDA, CDR2 SQIVND (reference sequence). This CDR3 is 12 amino acids long. The CDR3 here is CASTPGGYGYTF. The CDR3 region has the DNA TGTGCCAGTACTCCCGGGGGCTATGGCTACACCTTC.

The chain uses TRBV6-6 and TRBJ1-5; D gene ambiguous. Germline V gene data show CDR1 as MNHNY and CDR2 as SVGAGI (reference sequence). Trimming shortened V by 0 bases and J by 1 base, and 7 bases separated the two germline ends. The CDR3 loop spans 15 amino acids. CDR3 in amino acids: CASSYSTRSNQPQHF. CDR3 DNA: TGTGCCAGCAGTTACTCCACGCGGAGCAATCAGCCCCAGCATTTT.

The genes are TRBV7-2 and TRBJ1-4; 7 bases agree with TRBD1. Germline V lookup: CDR1 SGHTA, CDR2 FQGNSA. Germline trimming cut 3 bases from V and 8 bases from J; bases unmatched to any gene: 6. The CDR3 extends over 14 amino acids. This chain's CDR3 is CASSFGQGEEKLFF. In DNA form, the CDR3 reads TGTGCCAGCAGCTTCGGGCAGGGGGAGGAAAAACTGTTTTTT. The whole variable domain, filled in from reference TRBV7-2 and TRBJ1-4, reads GAGVSQSPSNKVTEKGKDVELRCDPISGHTALYWYRQSLGQGLEFLIYFQGNSAPDKSGLPSDRFSAERTGGSVSTLTIQRTQQEDSAVYLCASSFGQGEEKLFFGSGTQLSVL.

This clone showed up just a few times. The V gene is TRBV9, the J gene TRBJ2-2, with a weak D call TRBD1 (6 bases). V lost 0 bases and J lost 2, with 8 bases in between. CDR3 length: 15 residues. In germline, CDR1 is SGDLS, CDR2 YYNGEE. As DNA, the CDR3 is TGTGCCAGCAGCGTAGGGGACATTAACACCGGGGAGCTGTTTTTT. As protein: CASSVGDINTGELFF.

V usage is TRBV27 and J usage is TRBJ2-1; 9 nucleotides agree with TRBD2. This CDR3 contains 15 residues. Trimming removed 4 bases from V and 9 bases from J; junction bases left unmatched: 10. Germline V gene sequence: CDR1 MNHEY, CDR2 SMNVEV (reference sequence). CDR3 DNA: TGTGCCAGCAGTTCCCTAGCGGGACCGCTTAGTGAGCAGTTCTTC. This sequence encodes CASSSLAGPLSEQFF.

The sample holds one count of this clone. The chain couples TRBV7-8 to TRBJ2-5; the D gene is possibly TRBD1 (6 bases). Germline V gene sequence: CDR1 SGHVS, CDR2 FQNEAQ. Trimming left V 2 bases short and J 7 bases short, with 11 bases between. The CDR3 is made up of 13 amino acids. The DNA of the CDR3 is TGTGCCAGCAGCTTACCACAGGGTTGGACCCAGTACTTC. This encodes CASSLPQGWTQYF.

The CDR3 nucleotides are TGTGCCAGCAAAACCGGGCCTTCCTACGAGCAGTACTTC. Amino acids: CASKTGPSYEQYF. J is TRBJ2-7 and V is TRBV5-5; D call uncertain. The V end lost 6 bases, the J end lost 1 base, and 11 bases lay between the germline ends. The CDR3 totals 13 residues. Germline CDR1 and CDR2: SGHKS and YYEKEE (reference sequence). Filled out from reference TRBV5-5 and TRBJ2-7, the complete variable domain reads DAGVTQSPTHLIKTRGQQVTLRCSPISGHKSVSWYQQVLGQGPQFIFQYYEKEERGRGNFPDRFSARQFPNYSSELNVNALLLGDSALYLCASKTGPSYEQYFGPGTRLTVT.

The chain employs TRBV18 and TRBJ2-3, with a possible D match to TRBD1 (7 bases). CDR1 and CDR2 from the germline V gene are KGHSH and LQKENI. The V end was cut by 2 bases, the J end by 2 bases, with 17 bases between. The CDR3 runs to 17 residues. CDR3 loop: CASSPLSLRGVTDTQYF. DNA for the CDR3: TGTGCCAGCTCACCATTAAGTCTCAGGGGGGTCACAGATACGCAGTATTTT.

The V gene is TRBV7-3, the J gene TRBJ1-1, with D possibly matching TRBD1 (6 bases). CDR1 is SGHTA and CDR2 is FQGTGA in the germline V gene. With 5 bases removed from V and 1 base from J, the gap between germline ends came to 11 bases. The CDR3 consists of 14 residues. The CDR3 loop reads CASSLRGPNTEAFF. DNA for the CDR3: TGTGCCAGCAGCCTCAGGGGACCGAACACTGAAGCTTTCTTT.

The chain recombines TRBV27 with TRBJ2-1, with TRBD1 identical over 7 bases. Germline V lookup: CDR1 MNHEY, CDR2 SMNVEV (reference sequence). J was trimmed by 2 bases and V by 5 bases; bases with no gene match: 6. The CDR3 is 15 residues long. In DNA, the CDR3 is TGTGCCAGCAGTCCTACAGGGGATCCCTACAATGAGCAGTTCTTC. Amino acids: CASSPTGDPYNEQFF.

This sequence joins TRBV19 and TRBJ2-5, with D tentatively TRBD1 or TRBD2 (5 bases each). The length of the CDR3 is 14 residues. V lost 3 bases to trimming and J lost 3 bases, with 11 bases between them. CDR1 LNHDA and CDR2 SQIVND come from the germline V gene (reference sequence). The CDR3 sequence is CASSINGAEETQYF. CDR3 in DNA: TGTGCCAGTAGTATTAACGGGGCGGAAGAGACCCAGTACTTC.

The chain joins TRBV2 to TRBJ2-7; 8 nucleotides agree with TRBD2. Germline trimming cut 1 base from V and 4 bases from J; bases unmatched to any gene: 3. This CDR3 has 14 residues. CDR1 and CDR2 (germline): SNHLY, FYNNEI. Here the CDR3 reads CASSEGSGSYEQYF. The CDR3 DNA reads TGTGCCAGCAGTGAAGGGAGCGGGAGTTACGAGCAGTACTTC.

The chain combines TRBV5-5 with TRBJ2-1, with TRBD1 matching over 7 bases. The V segment lost 4 bases and the J segment 8 bases; nucleotides outside the gene matches: 3. Germline-derived CDR1 and CDR2 are SGHKS and YYEKEE (reference sequence). This CDR3 spans 12 amino acids. The CDR3 here is CASSPQGYEQFF. CDR3 coding DNA: TGTGCCAGCAGCCCACAGGGGTATGAGCAGTTCTTC.

The V gene is TRBV6-4, the J gene TRBJ2-3; tentatively, D is TRBD2 (5 bases). This CDR3 has 14 amino acids. CDR1 MRHNA and CDR2 SNTAGT come from the germline V gene. The germline V and J ends were trimmed by 10 bases and 2 bases, with 16 bases remaining between them. CDR3 loop: CATGEGEPTDTQYF. CDR3 nucleotides: TGTGCCACCGGAGAGGGAGAGCCCACAGATACGCAGTATTTT.

This rearrangement joins TRBV6-2 or TRBV6-3 to TRBJ1-5; D remains unclear. Trimming stripped 5 bases from V and 3 bases from J, with 8 bases between. The length of the CDR3 is 13 residues. Per germline, CDR1 MNHEY and CDR2 SVGEGT. The CDR3 coding sequence is TGTGCCAGCAGTACAGAATACAATCAGCCCCAGCATTTT. This sequence encodes CASSTEYNQPQHF.

The V gene is TRBV28, the J gene TRBJ2-1, with TRBD2 identical over 11 bases. Losses at the gene ends were 5 bases for V and 1 base for J; bases not matched to a gene: 4. This CDR3 is built from 16 residues. Germline assignment: CDR1 MDHEN and CDR2 SYDVKM. CDR3 sequence reads: CASSGGTSGSYNEQFF. CDR3 nucleotides: TGTGCCAGCAGTGGCGGGACTAGCGGATCCTACAATGAGCAGTTCTTC.

This sequence joins TRBV24-1 and TRBJ1-2, with 8 bases matching TRBD1. Germline trimming cut 9 bases from V and 6 bases from J; bases unmatched to any gene: 20. The length of the CDR3 is 17 residues. Germline assignment: CDR1 KGHDR and CDR2 SFDVKD. In DNA form, the CDR3 reads TGTGCCACCGCAGCGTCCTTAGACAGGGGAGAGTCAGATGGCTACACCTTC. It encodes CATAASLDRGESDGYTF.

V and J are TRBV28 and TRBJ2-1; 7 bases align to TRBD2. After removal of 6 bases from V and 2 bases from J, the junction contained 7 bases not matched to a gene. The CDR3 is 15 residues long. Germline CDR1 and CDR2: MDHEN and SYDVKM. CDR3 sequence: CASSITSVTYNEQFF. The CDR3 DNA reads TGTGCCAGCAGCATCACTAGCGTCACCTACAATGAGCAGTTCTTC.

The chain employs TRBV7-3 and TRBJ2-6, with 8 bases aligning to TRBD1. The CDR3 is 20 residues long. V lost 0 bases to trimming and J lost 0 bases; unmatched junction nucleotides: 10. Germline V lookup: CDR1 SGHTA, CDR2 FQGTGA. The CDR3 protein is CASSLTARGPPYSGANVLTF. CDR3 coding DNA: TGTGCCAGCAGCTTAACGGCCAGGGGGCCGCCCTACTCTGGGGCCAACGTCCTGACTTTC.